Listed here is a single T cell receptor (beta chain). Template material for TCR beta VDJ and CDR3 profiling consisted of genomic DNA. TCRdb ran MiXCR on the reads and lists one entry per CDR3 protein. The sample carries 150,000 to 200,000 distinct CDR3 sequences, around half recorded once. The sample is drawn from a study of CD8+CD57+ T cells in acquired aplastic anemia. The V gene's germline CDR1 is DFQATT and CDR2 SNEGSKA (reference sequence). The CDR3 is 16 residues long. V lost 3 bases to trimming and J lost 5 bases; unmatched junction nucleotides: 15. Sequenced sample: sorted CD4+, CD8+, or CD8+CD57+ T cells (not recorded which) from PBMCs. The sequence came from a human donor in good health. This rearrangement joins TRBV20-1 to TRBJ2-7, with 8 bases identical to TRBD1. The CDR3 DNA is TGCAGTGCTAGTAGTGCCTATAGGACAGGGTCCGACGAGCAGTACTTC. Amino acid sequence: CSASSAYRTGSDEQYF.